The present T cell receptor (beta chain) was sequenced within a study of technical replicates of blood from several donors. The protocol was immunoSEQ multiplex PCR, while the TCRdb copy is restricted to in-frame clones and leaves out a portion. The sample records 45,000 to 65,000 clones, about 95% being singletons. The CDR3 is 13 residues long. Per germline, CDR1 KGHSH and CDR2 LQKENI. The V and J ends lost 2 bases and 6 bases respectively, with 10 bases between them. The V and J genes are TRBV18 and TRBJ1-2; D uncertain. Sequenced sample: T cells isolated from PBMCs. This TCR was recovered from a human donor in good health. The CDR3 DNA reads TGTGCCAGCTCACCATGGACTGACGATGGCTACACCTTC. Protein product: CASSPWTDDGYTF.